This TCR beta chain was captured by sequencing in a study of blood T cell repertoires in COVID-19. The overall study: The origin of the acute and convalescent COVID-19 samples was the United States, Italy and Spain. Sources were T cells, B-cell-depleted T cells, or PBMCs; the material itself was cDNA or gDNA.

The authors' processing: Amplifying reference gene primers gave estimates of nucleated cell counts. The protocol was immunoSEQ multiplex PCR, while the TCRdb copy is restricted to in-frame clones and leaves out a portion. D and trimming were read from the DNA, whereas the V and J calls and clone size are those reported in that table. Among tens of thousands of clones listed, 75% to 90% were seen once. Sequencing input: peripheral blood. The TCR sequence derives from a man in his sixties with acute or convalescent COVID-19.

DNA of the CDR3: TGCGCCGGACAGGGGGGGGACACTGAAGCTTTCTTT. Amino acid sequence: CAGQGGDTEAFF. The chain joins TRBV10-1 to TRBJ1-1; TRBD1 aligns across 10 bases. V dropped 11 bases and J dropped 3; count of bases not matched to a gene: 3. The V gene's germline CDR1 is WNHNN and CDR2 SYGVQD (reference sequence). The CDR3 is 12 residues long.